The 24 T cell receptor beta chains given below trace back to one sample, sequenced in a study of identical twins. MiXCR, run by TCRdb on the 5' RACE reads, gives a single entry per CDR3 protein. Seen here are 1.5 million to 2 million distinct CDR3 sequences, around 33% observed once, and the top ten hold under 0.35%. The specimen was cord blood. The receptors originated from a newborn girl in good health.

This clonotype was seen a few times. This chain joins TRBV4-2 and TRBJ2-4; D remains unclear. The J call is in doubt because the DNA end fits TRBJ2-7 better. Per the germline V gene, CDR1 is LGHNA and CDR2 is YNFKEQ. This CDR3 contains 11 residues. For the CDR3, the DNA is TGTGCCAGCAGCCGGGCAGGCGAGCAGTACTTC. Amino acids: CASSRAGEQYF.

Notes on this clonotype: One base away lies a much larger clone, so this may be a sequencing read error. V gene TRBV4-2 combines with J gene TRBJ2-5; no firm D call. The CDR3 is made up of 14 amino acids. Germline V gives CDR1 LGHNA, CDR2 YNFKEQ. CDR3 residues: CVSSQDGIGYQQYF. The CDR3 DNA reads TGTGTCAGCAGCCAAGATGGGATTGGGTATCAGCAGTACTTC.

This clonotype came up a few times. CDR3 in amino acids: CAIGGPGPSLKDGYTF. The CDR3, as DNA: TGTGCCATCGGGGGTCCGGGACCGTCGCTAAAAGATGGCTACACCTTC. The V call is TRBV10-3, the J call TRBJ1-2; weak D call: TRBD1 (5 bases). The V and J ends lost 8 bases and 6 bases respectively, with 25 bases between them. The CDR3 loop spans 16 amino acids. CDR1 and CDR2 (germline): ENHRY, SYGVKD.

The V call is TRBV13, the J call TRBJ1-4; 10 bases map to TRBD1. The ends lost 3 bases at V and 1 base at J; junction bases unmatched: 8. Per germline, CDR1 PRHDT and CDR2 FYEKMQ (reference sequence). This CDR3 has 18 amino acids. CDR3: CASSFMSDRGRTNEKLFF. CDR3 DNA: TGTGCCAGCAGCTTTATGTCCGACAGGGGGCGAACTAATGAAAAACTGTTTTTT.

This CDR3 is CATSRGQGASEQFF. Here the CDR3 DNA reads TGTGCCACCAGCAGGGGACAGGGGGCGAGTGAGCAGTTCTTC. This rearrangement joins TRBV15 to TRBJ2-1, with TRBD1 matching over 12 bases. The J segment lost 9 bases and the V segment lost 3 bases, leaving 3 bases of the junction unmatched. CDR1 is LNHNV and CDR2 is YYDKDF in the germline V gene (reference sequence). The CDR3 is made up of 14 amino acids.

This clonotype came up a few times. The V call is TRBV5-1, the J call TRBJ2-7; D is perhaps TRBD1 (5 bases). Germline V gives CDR1 SGHRS, CDR2 YFSETQ. V was shortened by 6 bases and J by 3 bases, with 19 bases between the two germline ends. This CDR3 has 15 amino acids. The CDR3 coding sequence is TGCGCCAGCAACCCGTTGGTCCCAGGGAACTACGAGCAGTACTTC. This translates into CASNPLVPGNYEQYF.

This clonotype was counted once. This chain connects TRBV29-1 to TRBJ2-1, with TRBD2 identical over 11 bases. The length of the CDR3 is 15 residues. V lost 3 bases and J lost 5; bases outside the gene matches: 6. From germline, CDR1 is SQVTM and CDR2 ANQGSEA. In nucleotides, the CDR3 is TGCAGCGTTGATCTAGCGGGAGGCCCCCACAATGAGCAGTTCTTC. It translates to CSVDLAGGPHNEQFF.

This clonotype was seen once. The chain employs TRBV28 and TRBJ2-5; D possibly corresponds to TRBD2 (6 bases). Trimming stripped 1 base from V and 11 bases from J, with 26 bases between. CDR1 and CDR2 from the germline V gene are MDHEN and SYDVKM. The CDR3 loop spans 17 amino acids. CDR3 residues: CASSLSPYGGGMYEQYF. The CDR3 DNA reads TGTGCCAGCAGTTTATCCCCATATGGTGGAGGGATGTATGAGCAGTACTTC.

Concerning this clonotype itself: This could be a read error, since a much larger clone is one nucleotide away. This chain uses TRBV7-9 with TRBJ1-2, with TRBD1 identical over 10 bases. The V gene end was trimmed by 5 bases and the J gene end by 7 bases; junction bases not matched to a gene: 7. The CDR3 has 14 residues. Germline V gene data show CDR1 as SEHNR and CDR2 as FQNEAQ (reference sequence). The CDR3 DNA is TGTGCCAGCAGCGCTGGACAGGGGGGCTGTGGCTACACCTTC. Translation gives CASSAGQGGCGYTF.

This clonotype occurred many times. V and J are TRBV6-2 or TRBV6-3 and TRBJ1-6; no clear D gene. Germline V gives CDR1 MNHEY, CDR2 SVGEGT. The length of the CDR3 is 12 residues. Trimming stripped 2 bases from V and 7 bases from J, with 3 bases between. The DNA of the CDR3 is TGTGCCAGCAGTTACGGGAATTCACCCCTCCACTTT. Its translation: CASSYGNSPLHF.

The rearrangement joins TRBV9 to TRBJ2-5; TRBD2 agrees at 8 bases. The CDR3 covers 16 residues. CDR1 SGDLS and CDR2 YYNGEE come from the germline V gene. J gave up 11 bases and V 0 bases, and 15 bases lay outside the gene matches. CDR3: CASSVDGGRSYNEQYF. The CDR3 DNA reads TGTGCCAGCAGCGTAGATGGCGGGAGGAGTTACAATGAGCAGTACTTC.

V usage is TRBV19 and J usage is TRBJ2-1; either TRBD1 or TRBD2 may fit D (5 bases each). The V gene lost 3 bases and the J gene lost 0 bases, with 9 bases spanning the gap. The CDR3 has 15 amino acids. The germline V gene has CDR1 LNHDA and CDR2 SQIVND (reference sequence). CDR3 region: CASSMKGPSYNEQFF. The DNA for the CDR3 is TGTGCCAGTAGTATGAAGGGACCCTCCTACAATGAGCAGTTCTTC.

The V call is TRBV20-1, the J call TRBJ2-4; perhaps D is TRBD1 or TRBD2 (5 bases each). TRBJ2-7 matches the DNA end more closely, so the J call is doubtful. Germline V gene sequence: CDR1 DFQATT, CDR2 SNEGSKA (reference sequence). This CDR3 comprises 14 residues. The chain's CDR3 is CSARTGKGAYEQYF. CDR3 sequence (DNA): TGCAGTGCTAGAACCGGGAAAGGGGCCTACGAGCAGTACTTC.

The sample holds a few counts of this clonotype. The chain recombines TRBV12-3 or TRBV12-4 with TRBJ2-4, with D possibly matching TRBD2 (5 bases). V was shortened by 5 bases and J by 9 bases, with 14 bases between the two germline ends. The CDR3 length is 13 residues. This CDR3 is CASSLAARAIQYF. The CDR3 bases are TGTGCCAGCAGTCTCGCAGCGCGGGCCATTCAGTACTTC.

This chain connects TRBV7-9 to TRBJ2-4; perhaps TRBD1 as D (6 bases). Deletions cut 5 bases from V and 7 bases from J, with 15 bases between. The CDR3 is made up of 14 amino acids. Germline V gives CDR1 SEHNR, CDR2 FQNEAQ (reference sequence). For the CDR3, the DNA is TGTGCCAGCAGCCCCCACAGGGTACGGAACATTCAGTACTTC. It codes for CASSPHRVRNIQYF.

This clonotype was picked up a small number of times. This chain joins TRBV5-1 and TRBJ1-2; 10 positions agree with TRBD1. Germline loops: CDR1 SGHRS, CDR2 YFSETQ. The CDR3 contains 16 residues. Losses at the gene ends were 4 bases for V and 4 bases for J; bases not matched to a gene: 10. The CDR3 is CASSMLTGGGSYGYTF. The CDR3 DNA reads as TGCGCCAGCAGCATGCTGACAGGGGGCGGCTCCTATGGCTACACCTTC.

The chain carries TRBV12-3 or TRBV12-4 and TRBJ2-5; 8 positions match TRBD2. This CDR3 spans 13 amino acids. With 6 bases clipped from V and 13 bases from J, the junction kept 13 bases outside the gene matches. This chain's CDR3 is CASSSTTPGLGYF. In DNA form, the CDR3 reads TGTGCCAGCAGCTCCACTACACCGGGACTAGGGTACTTC.

About this clonotype itself: At one end, the junction sequence differs from germline, possibly due to a read error. The rearrangement links TRBV2 to TRBJ2-1; no clear D gene. Germline assignment: CDR1 SNHLY and CDR2 FYNNEI. The length of the CDR3 is 11 residues. The CDR3 nucleotides read TGTGCCGGCAGCGACCTCGCTCCCCAGTTCTTC. The encoded protein is CAGSDLAPQFF.

This clonotype has ten or more counts. The chain carries TRBV27 and TRBJ2-7; TRBD1 agrees at 8 bases. The CDR3 contains 16 residues. V dropped 2 bases and J dropped 1; count of bases not matched to a gene: 7. Germline values: CDR1 MNHEY, CDR2 SMNVEV (reference sequence). CDR3 region: CASSLTGGTGSYEQYF. Here the CDR3 DNA reads TGTGCCAGCAGTTTAACGGGTGGGACAGGTTCCTACGAGCAGTACTTC.

The chain couples TRBV28 to TRBJ2-1, with 10 bases that match TRBD2. Germline V CDR1 and CDR2: MDHEN, SYDVKM. With V trimmed by 5 bases and J by 3 bases, 10 bases remained unmatched. The CDR3 is made up of 17 amino acids. CDR3 nucleotides: TGTGCCAGCAGTAAATTTAGCGGGAGGCGACGCTACAATGAGCAGTTCTTC. It translates to CASSKFSGRRRYNEQFF.

The CDR3 DNA reads as TGTGCCAGCACCCATAGCGGGAGGGCTCCCTACAATGAGCAGTTCTTC. Residues: CASTHSGRAPYNEQFF. The chain uses TRBV12-3 or TRBV12-4 and TRBJ2-1; 11 bases map to TRBD2. With V trimmed by 7 bases and J by 2 bases, 7 bases remained unmatched. The CDR3 contains 16 residues.

This chain connects TRBV27 to TRBJ2-3; 9 bases align to TRBD2. The CDR3 contains 12 residues. Germline V gives CDR1 MNHEY, CDR2 SMNVEV (reference sequence). The CDR3 nucleotides read TGTGGCTCGGGACTAGCCGCAGATACGCAGTATTTT. Translated: CGSGLAADTQYF.

This sequence joins TRBV7-9 and TRBJ1-6, with a weak D call TRBD1 (6 bases). CDR3 length: 17 amino acids. Trimming pared 1 base from V and 13 bases from J, leaving 23 bases between. The germline CDR1 and CDR2 sequences are SEHNR and FQNEAQ (reference sequence). The CDR3 loop reads CASSLVRMGQDDAPLHF. The CDR3 nucleotides read TGTGCCAGCAGCTTAGTTCGAATGGGACAAGATGATGCCCCCCTCCACTTT.

This clonotype was recorded a few times. The V gene is TRBV7-2, the J gene TRBJ1-1; D remains ambiguous. This CDR3 comprises 13 residues. Per germline, CDR1 SGHTA and CDR2 FQGNSA. V lost 4 bases to trimming and J lost 6 bases, with 12 bases between them. CDR3 in amino acids: CASSSMVLAEAFF. Here the CDR3 DNA reads TGTGCCAGCAGCTCCATGGTTCTCGCTGAAGCTTTCTTT.